The clone carrying this T cell receptor (beta chain) appeared a few times. Its cognate antigen is unknown. CMV status came from CD4+ IFNgamma after overnight CMV lysate stimulation. This sample stems from a study of naive and memory T cell subsets. This CDR3 spans 16 amino acids. CDR1 and CDR2 from the germline V gene are DFQATT and SNEGSKA (reference sequence). The V segment lost 0 bases and the J segment 4 bases; nucleotides outside the gene matches: 10. An equimolar mix of two oligonucleotides served as the beta constant-region primer for TRBC1 and TRBC2. Ligated cDNA was amplified by four rounds of PCR with nested alpha and beta constant-region primers and SP2. One entry per CDR3 protein results from TCRdb running MiXCR on the UMI-ligation and nested PCR reads. There are about 82,000 distinct CDR3 sequences in the sample; roughly 9.2% occur only once, and around 1.3% lies in the top ten. Study-wide results and limits: Naive and memory repertoire findings lacked a ground truth for validation.

Material for sequencing was naive CD8+ T cells from blood. V and J are TRBV20-1 and TRBJ2-3, with TRBD2 matching over 7 bases. This clonotype originated in a human donor in good health. CDR3 nucleotides: TGCAGTGCTAGAGATCTGGGCGGGAGACGTGCAGATACGCAGTATTTT. Its translation: CSARDLGGRRADTQYF.